A selection of T cell receptor beta chains follows, all from one sample in a study of cytomegalovirus exposure and HLA in healthy donors. The table came from immunoSEQ multiplex PCR; TCRdb's copy has only in-frame clones and leaves some out. The profile covers some 180,000 clones, with approximately 76% appearing a single time and 5.4% taken by the ten largest. Sequenced: PBMCs. All receptors derive from a woman in her late teens or twenties in good health and CMV-seropositive. CDR3s include the opening cysteine and the closing phenylalanine or tryptophan. Fields, in order: CDR3 DNA, CDR3 protein, clone size, V gene, D gene, J gene. D genes are given only for firm matches. Clone size is given for some rows only: seen once, a few or many times, or a class if the clone is expanded.

TGTGCCAGCTCACCCCCCGGGACAGGTAGTTTTTACGAGCAGTACTTC CASSPPGTGSFYEQYF . TRBV18 TRBD1 TRBJ2-7
TGTGCCAGCAGCTTAAAGGGGAACAATGAGCAGTTCTTC CASSLKGNNEQFF . TRBV7-3 . TRBJ2-1
TGCAGCGCCACGCTCCAACGGAACACCATATATTTT CSATLQRNTIYF once TRBV29-1 . TRBJ1-3
TGTGCCAGCAGCCACGGTCAAGAGACCCAGTACTTC CASSHGQETQYF . TRBV7-2 . TRBJ2-5
TGTGCCTGGGGGGCTCCAACTGGGCCGGCCGAGCAGTACTTC CAWGAPTGPAEQYF . TRBV30 . TRBJ2-7
TGTGCCACCAGCATAAAAAAAGCCACCTACGAGCAGTACTTC CATSIKKATYEQYF . TRBV15 . TRBJ2-7
TGTGCCAGCAGGCCAGGGTACGGCTCTAGGGGCTACACCTTC CASRPGYGSRGYTF . TRBV11-2 . TRBJ1-2
TGTGCCAGCAGCCTTCGGACAGGGGGGGACACTGAAGCTTTCTTT CASSLRTGGDTEAFF . TRBV7-9 TRBD1 TRBJ1-1
TGTGCCAGCTCACCAACAGGGGCGGGAGAGACCCAGTACTTC CASSPTGAGETQYF . TRBV18 TRBD1 TRBJ2-5
TGTGCCAGCAGCCGCCGGGACAGGGTCACAGATACGCAGTATTTT CASSRRDRVTDTQYF . TRBV6-6 TRBD1 TRBJ2-3
TGTGCCAGCAGTTTGATGACAGGCTACCAAGAGACCCAGTACTTC CASSLMTGYQETQYF . TRBV28 . TRBJ2-5
TGCGCCAGCAGCCAAGTCCTCAGGGTAGATGAGCAGTTCTTC CASSQVLRVDEQFF . TRBV4-1 . TRBJ2-1
TGTGCCAGTAGTGCCAAGCGGACAGGGAGGTCGTACGAGCAGTACTTC CASSAKRTGRSYEQYF . TRBV19 TRBD1 TRBJ2-7
TGTGCCAGCAGTGATAGGCAGGGGCTCACTGAAGCTTTCTTT CASSDRQGLTEAFF . TRBV6-1 . TRBJ1-1
TGTGCCAGCATCCGCCGGGACAGGGGAAGAAATGGCTACACCTTC CASIRRDRGRNGYTF . TRBV28 TRBD1 TRBJ1-2
TGTGCCAGCAGCGTTGACAGCTCTAGCTCCTACGAGCAGTACTTC CASSVDSSSSYEQYF . TRBV6-1 . TRBJ2-7
TGTGCCAGCAGCCAGCGGCGGGAAAAACTGTTTTTT CASSQRREKLFF . TRBV28 . TRBJ1-4
TGTGCCATCAGTGAGTACAATACATACGAGCAGTACTTC CAISEYNTYEQYF . TRBV10-3 . TRBJ2-7